The TCR beta chain under discussion was sequenced for a study of T cell changes during pregnancy in multiple sclerosis. TCRdb's copy holds only in-frame clones and misses some; the assay was immunoSEQ multiplex PCR. The data show tens of thousands of clones, with around nine tenths seen just once and approximately 0.41% held by the top ten. Trimming removed 9 bases at V and 4 bases at J, with 19 bases between. Germline loops: CDR1 MDHEN, CDR2 SYDVKM. CDR3 length: 14 amino acids. The V gene is TRBV28, the J gene TRBJ2-7; D possibly corresponds to TRBD1 (6 bases). The receptor was isolated from a female donor with multiple sclerosis, enrolled in a pregnancy study. The sample here was CD4+ T cells from peripheral blood mononuclear cells, taken before pregnancy. The CDR3 here is CASQQQGKGYEQYF. The CDR3 bases are TGTGCCAGTCAACAACAGGGAAAGGGATACGAGCAGTACTTC.